Below, 8 T cell receptor beta chains from the same sample are listed, as sequenced in a study of blood T cell repertoires in COVID-19. The protocol was immunoSEQ multiplex PCR, while the TCRdb copy is restricted to in-frame clones and leaves out a portion. In the table there are some 300,000 clones, nearly 90% of which are singletons. What was sequenced was peripheral blood. The receptors shown here come from a woman between 40 and 55 years old with COVID-19, enrolled during active disease.

The chain recombines TRBV27 with TRBJ1-1, with 9 bases lining up with TRBD1. The ends lost 5 bases at V and 4 bases at J; junction bases unmatched: 8. The germline V gene encodes CDR1 MNHEY and CDR2 SMNVEV (reference sequence). This CDR3 is built from 15 residues. The CDR3 spells CASSAVGQGFTEAFF. CDR3 sequence (DNA): TGTGCCAGCAGTGCCGTCGGACAGGGGTTCACTGAAGCTTTCTTT.

The chain employs TRBV5-6 and TRBJ2-1; 9 positions match TRBD1. The CDR3 has 16 residues. The V gene end was trimmed by 3 bases and the J gene end by 8 bases; junction bases not matched to a gene: 12. Germline-derived CDR1 and CDR2 are SGHDT and YYEEEE. The DNA of the CDR3 is TGTGCCAGCAGCTACCTGCCGGGACAGGGTATCGATGAGCAGTTCTTC. As protein: CASSYLPGQGIDEQFF.

This chain uses TRBV5-4 with TRBJ2-1; 7 positions agree with TRBD1. Looked up from germline, CDR1 is SGHNT and CDR2 is YYREEE (reference sequence). The CDR3 contains 13 residues. Trimming at V came to 2 bases and at J to 6 bases, leaving 2 bases not matched to a gene. DNA of the CDR3: TGTGCCAGCAGCTTCTCAGGGGGCAATGAGCAGTTCTTC. It translates to CASSFSGGNEQFF.

This chain connects TRBV9 to TRBJ2-3, with TRBD2 matching 14 bases. The V gene's germline CDR1 is SGDLS and CDR2 YYNGEE. V dropped 0 bases and J dropped 3; count of bases not matched to a gene: 3. The CDR3 length is 17 residues. The CDR3 nucleotides read TGTGCCAGCAGCGTAGAGGGGACTAGCGGGAGTACAGATACGCAGTATTTT. The encoded protein is CASSVEGTSGSTDTQYF.

This chain joins TRBV2 and TRBJ2-1; the D is unclear. The CDR3 loop spans 12 amino acids. The V gene's germline CDR1 is SNHLY and CDR2 FYNNEI. The ends were cut back, 4 bases at V and 7 bases at J, with 8 bases in the middle. The CDR3 sequence is CASSGARNEQFF. Here the CDR3 DNA reads TGTGCCAGCAGTGGAGCGAGAAATGAGCAGTTCTTC.

This chain connects TRBV5-4 to TRBJ2-7, with D possibly TRBD2 on 5 matching bases. The CDR3 sequence is 14 residues long. The V and J ends lost 0 bases and 2 bases respectively, with 9 bases between them. Germline-derived CDR1 and CDR2 are SGHNT and YYREEE (reference sequence). The CDR3 DNA sequence: TGTGCCAGCAGCTTGGAGGCGGGTCCCTACGAGCAGTACTTC. Protein: CASSLEAGPYEQYF.

This clone occurred a few times. V and J are TRBV19 and TRBJ1-5; no definite D call. Trimming shortened V by 1 base and J by 4 bases, and 8 bases separated the two germline ends. There are 14 residues in the CDR3. Looked up from germline, CDR1 is LNHDA and CDR2 is SQIVND (reference sequence). In nucleotides, the CDR3 is TGTGCCAGTAGTATAGGCAGCGAAAATCAGCCCCAGCATTTT. The encoded protein is CASSIGSENQPQHF.

The gene calls are TRBV7-8 and TRBJ2-7, with 9 bases fitting TRBD1. The CDR3 runs 15 residues. V shed 5 bases and J 3 bases; nucleotides not matched to a gene: 8. Germline values: CDR1 SGHVS, CDR2 FQNEAQ. CDR3 in DNA: TGTGCCAGCAGCAGGGGACAGGGACTGAACTACGAGCAGTACTTC. This translates into CASSRGQGLNYEQYF.